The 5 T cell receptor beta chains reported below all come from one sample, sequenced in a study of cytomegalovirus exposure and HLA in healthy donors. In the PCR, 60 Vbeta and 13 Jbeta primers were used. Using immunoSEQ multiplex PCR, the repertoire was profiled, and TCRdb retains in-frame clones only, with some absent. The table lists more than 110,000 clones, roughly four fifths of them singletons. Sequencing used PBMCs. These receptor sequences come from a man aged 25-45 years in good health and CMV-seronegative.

CDR3 bases: TGTGCCAGCAGCTTAGCACGTAGCGGCCATGGCGGGGAGCTGTTTTTT. Its translation is CASSLARSGHGGELFF. V and J are TRBV11-2 and TRBJ2-2, with D possibly matching TRBD2 (6 bases). CDR1 is SGHAT, CDR2 FQNNGV, per germline. The CDR3 extends over 16 amino acids. V lost 1 base, J lost 7 bases, and 16 bases lay in between.

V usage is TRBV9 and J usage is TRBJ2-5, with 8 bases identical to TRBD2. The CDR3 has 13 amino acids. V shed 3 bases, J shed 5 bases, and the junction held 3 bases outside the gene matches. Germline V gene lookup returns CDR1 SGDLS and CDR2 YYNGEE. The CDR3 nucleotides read TGTGCCAGCAGCGCGGGAGGGTTTGAGACCCAGTACTTC. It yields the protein CASSAGGFETQYF. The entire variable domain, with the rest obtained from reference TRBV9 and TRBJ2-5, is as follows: DSGVTQTPKHLITATGQRVTLRCSPRSGDLSVYWYQQSLDQGLQFLIQYYNGEERAKGNILERFSAQQFPDLHSELNLSSLELGDSALYFCASSAGGFETQYFGPGTRLLVL.

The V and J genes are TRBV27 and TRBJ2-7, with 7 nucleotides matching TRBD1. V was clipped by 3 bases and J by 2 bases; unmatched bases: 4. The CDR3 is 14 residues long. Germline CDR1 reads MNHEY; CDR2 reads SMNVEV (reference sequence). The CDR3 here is CASSFQDRAYEQYF. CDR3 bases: TGTGCCAGCAGTTTCCAAGACAGGGCCTACGAGCAGTACTTC.

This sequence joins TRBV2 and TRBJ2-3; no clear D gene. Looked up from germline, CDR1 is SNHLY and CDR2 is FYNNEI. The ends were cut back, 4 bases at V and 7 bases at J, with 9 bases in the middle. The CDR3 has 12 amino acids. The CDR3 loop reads CASSGETHTQYF. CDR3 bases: TGTGCCAGCAGTGGCGAGACACATACGCAGTATTTT.

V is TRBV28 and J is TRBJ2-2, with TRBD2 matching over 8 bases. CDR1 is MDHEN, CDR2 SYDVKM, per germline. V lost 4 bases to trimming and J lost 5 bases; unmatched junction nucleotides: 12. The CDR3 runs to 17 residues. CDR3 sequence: CASSSPRGGAETGELFF. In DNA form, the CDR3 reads TGTGCCAGCAGTTCCCCCCGGGGGGGAGCTGAGACCGGGGAGCTGTTTTTT.